Following are 19 T cell receptor beta chains from one sample sequenced in a study of blood T cell repertoires in COVID-19. Data came from immunoSEQ multiplex PCR; TCRdb stores just in-frame clones and leaves some out. Of tens of thousands of clones listed, just over 85% are singletons. The sequenced sample consisted of peripheral blood. These receptors were taken from a woman aged 70 to 79 with acute or convalescent COVID-19.

The chain has TRBV27 and TRBJ2-7, with TRBD2 matching over 8 bases. Germline V lookup: CDR1 MNHEY, CDR2 SMNVEV (reference sequence). The CDR3 covers 14 residues. V dropped 6 bases and J dropped 2; count of bases not matched to a gene: 6. DNA of the CDR3: TGTGCCAGCAGGCTAGCGGGTAATACCTACGAGCAGTACTTC. It is translated as CASRLAGNTYEQYF.

The CDR3 spells CASSQDGGSAYNEQFF. CDR3 DNA: TGTGCCAGCAGCCAAGATGGCGGGAGCGCCTACAATGAGCAGTTCTTC. V usage is TRBV3-1 (or the pseudogene TRBV3-2) and J usage is TRBJ2-1; 7 nucleotides align to TRBD2. The CDR3 runs 16 residues. V gave up 0 bases and J gave up 2 bases; unmatched junction bases: 4. Germline CDR1 and CDR2: LGHDT and YNNKEL (reference sequence).

The chain recombines TRBV18 with TRBJ2-5, with 8 bases aligning to TRBD2. This CDR3 is 14 amino acids long. The germline gives CDR1 KGHSH, CDR2 LQKENI. V trimming: 2 bases; J trimming: 4 bases; junction bases outside the gene matches: 3. CDR3 in DNA: TGTGCCAGCTCACCAACCCTAGCGGGAGAGACCCAGTACTTC. Protein sequence: CASSPTLAGETQYF.

In DNA form, the CDR3 reads TGTGCCACCAGTGACGCGGGCACCTTAGGCTACGAGCAGTACTTC. Translation gives CATSDAGTLGYEQYF. The chain carries TRBV24-1 and TRBJ2-7; a weak D match, TRBD2 (5 bases). This CDR3 contains 15 residues. V lost 4 bases to trimming and J lost 3 bases, with 15 bases between them. CDR1 is KGHDR, CDR2 SFDVKD, per germline.

CDR3 bases: TGTGCCAGCTCACCTCGGGGCTCCTACGAGCAGTACTTC. The encoded protein is CASSPRGSYEQYF. The rearrangement links TRBV18 to TRBJ2-7; weak D call: TRBD2 (5 bases). The V end lost 3 bases, the J end lost 0 bases, and 6 bases lay between the germline ends. From germline, CDR1 is KGHSH and CDR2 LQKENI. This CDR3 has 13 residues.

The rearrangement joins TRBV10-1 to TRBJ2-1; 9 bases agree with TRBD2. The trim removed 4 bases at V and 1 base at J, leaving 14 bases unmatched. The CDR3 totals 19 residues. The germline CDR1 and CDR2 sequences are WNHNN and SYGVQD (reference sequence). CDR3 amino acids: CASSVRGSSGSRSYNEQFF. For the CDR3, the DNA is TGCGCCAGCAGTGTCCGGGGAAGTAGCGGGAGTCGATCCTACAATGAGCAGTTCTTC.

This chain connects TRBV9 to TRBJ2-1; possible D gene TRBD2, 6 bases. The ends were cut back, 3 bases at V and 6 bases at J, with 22 bases in the middle. The CDR3 is 17 residues long. Germline V CDR1 and CDR2: SGDLS, YYNGEE. Here the CDR3 reads CASSADSGGRSGNEQFF. CDR3 bases: TGTGCCAGCAGCGCCGATAGCGGAGGGAGGTCAGGCAATGAGCAGTTCTTC.

Here the CDR3 reads CASSSFPGTMREQYF. The CDR3 nucleotides are TGCGCCAGCAGCTCATTTCCAGGGACAATGAGGGAGCAGTACTTC. The chain joins TRBV5-1 to TRBJ2-7, with D possibly being TRBD1 (6 bases). In germline, CDR1 is SGHRS, CDR2 YFSETQ. V was trimmed by 3 bases and J by 7 bases, leaving 20 bases between them. The CDR3 totals 15 residues.

J is TRBJ1-5 and V is TRBV5-6; D is perhaps TRBD1 (6 bases). This CDR3 is 14 amino acids long. The V end lost 2 bases, the J end lost 6 bases, and 12 bases lay between the germline ends. Looked up from germline, CDR1 is SGHDT and CDR2 is YYEEEE. The CDR3 DNA sequence: TGTGCCAGCAGCTTCGGGCAGGGGAGTCAGCCCCAGCATTTT. This sequence encodes CASSFGQGSQPQHF.

This chain connects TRBV3-1 (or the pseudogene TRBV3-2) to TRBJ2-1; 7 bases align to TRBD2. Germline CDR1 is LGHDT and CDR2 is YNNKEL (reference sequence). The CDR3 loop spans 16 amino acids. V shed 1 base, J shed 5 bases, and the junction held 8 bases outside the gene matches. The CDR3 loop reads CASSQGWELADNEQFF. The CDR3 nucleotides are TGTGCCAGCAGCCAAGGGTGGGAGCTAGCGGACAATGAGCAGTTCTTC.

The rearrangement links TRBV10-1 to TRBJ1-1; D call uncertain. The V gene's germline CDR1 is WNHNN and CDR2 SYGVQD (reference sequence). Trimming removed 7 bases at V and 0 bases at J, with 12 bases between. The CDR3 covers 14 residues. The CDR3 sequence is CASNQDRMNTEAFF. Written as DNA, the CDR3 is TGCGCCAGCAACCAGGATCGTATGAACACTGAAGCTTTCTTT.

The chain links TRBV24-1 to TRBJ1-5; no definite D call. V dropped 2 bases and J dropped 3 bases, with 16 bases sitting between them. The germline V gene has CDR1 KGHDR and CDR2 SFDVKD. CDR3 length: 17 residues. CDR3 nucleotides: TGTGCCACCAGTGATTCGGGTTCGGCAACTTCCAATCAGCCCCAGCATTTT. The encoded protein is CATSDSGSATSNQPQHF.

The chain has TRBV29-1 and TRBJ1-2; 10 nucleotides align to TRBD1. Trimming cost V 6 bases and J 3 bases; bases outside gene matches: 7. Germline loops: CDR1 SQVTM, CDR2 ANQGSEA. This CDR3 has 14 amino acids. The CDR3 nucleotides are TGCAGCGTAGGACAGGGGGGGAGTTACTATGGCTACACCTTC. As protein: CSVGQGGSYYGYTF.

The CDR3 region is CASTSGRATLYEQYF. As DNA, the CDR3 is TGTGCCAGCACTAGCGGGAGGGCCACTCTCTACGAGCAGTACTTC. This sequence joins TRBV2 and TRBJ2-7; 12 bases map to TRBD2. The V gene's germline CDR1 is SNHLY and CDR2 FYNNEI. After removal of 7 bases from V and 3 bases from J, the junction contained 7 bases not matched to a gene. The CDR3 runs to 15 residues.

V is TRBV9 and J is TRBJ1-3; a possible D gene is TRBD1 (5 bases). The germline V gene has CDR1 SGDLS and CDR2 YYNGEE. This CDR3 comprises 15 residues. V was trimmed by 0 bases and J by 4 bases, leaving 11 bases between them. CDR3: CASSVGRATGNTIYF. The CDR3 nucleotides are TGTGCCAGCAGCGTAGGCAGGGCTACGGGAAACACCATATATTTT.

The rearrangement links TRBV28 to TRBJ1-2; possible D gene TRBD1, 5 bases. V was trimmed by 2 bases and J by 6 bases, leaving 13 bases between them. Germline V gene data show CDR1 as MDHEN and CDR2 as SYDVKM. The CDR3 totals 14 residues. The CDR3 region has the DNA TGTGCCAGCAGTTTAACCCTGGGAGGGGATGGCTACACCTTC. Translating gives CASSLTLGGDGYTF.

CDR3 bases: TGTGCCAGCAGCTCCAGGGGCTGGGGAAACACCATATATTTT. It codes for CASSSRGWGNTIYF. The V gene is TRBV6-5, the J gene TRBJ1-3, with D maybe TRBD1 (6 bases). Germline V gene sequence: CDR1 MNHEY, CDR2 SVGAGI. The CDR3 extends over 14 amino acids. The ends were cut back, 6 bases at V and 4 bases at J, with 13 bases in the middle.

The V call is TRBV11-3, the J call TRBJ2-1; 8 bases line up with TRBD1. The V gene end was trimmed by 3 bases and the J gene end by 5 bases; junction bases not matched to a gene: 3. From germline, CDR1 is SGHNT and CDR2 YENEEA. The CDR3 is 14 amino acids. The CDR3 region has the DNA TGTGCCAGCAGCTTGGACAGGGTAGACAATGAGCAGTTCTTC. Amino acid sequence: CASSLDRVDNEQFF.

The chain employs TRBV28 and TRBJ1-5; weak D call: TRBD1 (6 bases). The CDR3 contains 14 residues. Trimming took 6 bases from V and 5 from J, leaving 14 bases between them. Germline V gene sequence: CDR1 MDHEN, CDR2 SYDVKM. Here the CDR3 DNA reads TGTGCCAGCAGATCGGGGGGGCGACATCAGCCCCAGCATTTT. It translates to CASRSGGRHQPQHF.